These T cell receptor beta chains were read from a single sample in a study of T cell repertoires in cytomegalovirus infection. Antigen specificity for these receptors is unknown. MiXCR was run by TCRdb on the reads, yielding one entry per CDR3 protein. The sample has a few hundred thousand distinct CDR3 sequences, around two fifths seen once; the top ten hold 40% to 60%. The sequenced sample was cultured PBMCs, obtained from culture after CMV antigen stimulation. The receptor source for this set is a human donor in good health (CMV status not recorded). Some clones in this sample may be carry-over from other donors' samples. Both conserved end residues are part of each CDR3. A D gene is named only where the DNA matches it firmly. Clone size appears in some rows only: once, few, many, or a class for an expanded clone.

>TRBJ2-1|TRBV23-1|.|.|12
CASSRMNNEQFF
>TRBJ2-2|TRBV12-3/TRBV12-4|.|few|16
CASRQLHVVLTGELFF
>TRBJ2-3|TRBV28|.|.|16
CASSLARVRSTDTQYF
>TRBJ2-2|TRBV12-3/TRBV12-4|.|few|13
CASSFPSTGELFF
>TRBJ2-3|TRBV5-1|.|.|15
CASSPEAQWTDTQYF
>TRBJ1-1|TRBV7-4|.|few|17
CASSFAFQLAVGTEAFF
>TRBJ2-1|TRBV18|.|few|14
CASSGTGSHNEQFF
>TRBJ2-2|TRBV11-2|.|.|17
CASRSRLGRSNTGELFF
>TRBJ1-4|TRBV7-2|.|many|15
CASSPESQGSSKLFF
>TRBJ2-3|TRBV6-2/TRBV6-3|.|.|16
CASSYLNYPGTDTQYF
>TRBJ2-7|TRBV6-9|.|once|12
CASSYSPSEQYF
>TRBJ1-5|TRBV6-6|.|few|16
CASSTPYRGGNQPQHF
>TRBJ1-4|TRBV6-1|.|.|17
CASSEWGLPGGNEKLFF
>TRBJ2-6|TRBV7-9|TRBD1|once|19
CASHAGTGIFSSGANVLTF
>TRBJ1-4|TRBV7-9|TRBD1|.|17
CASSGTARYQGNEKLFF
>TRBJ2-7|TRBV28|.|.|15
CASSLPPGRPYEQYF
>TRBJ2-1|TRBV24-1|TRBD1|.|16
CATSDLNRGIYNEQFF
>TRBJ2-6|TRBV7-2|TRBD2|few|18
CASSLAGLAASGANVLTF
>TRBJ2-3|TRBV4-1|.|few|17
CASSPRASAASADTQYF
>TRBJ2-1|TRBV24-1|TRBD2|few|16
CATSDSLAGDHNEQFF
>TRBJ2-3|TRBV20-1|.|.|14
CSASKVAITDTQYF
>TRBJ2-3|TRBV11-2|TRBD1|few|16
CASSAGGYTQGDTQYF
>TRBJ2-1|TRBV11-2|TRBD2|few|16
CASSSSTGTRAREQFF
>TRBJ2-2|TRBV9|.|few|15
CASSVRGGNTGELFF
>TRBJ1-5|TRBV7-2|TRBD1|.|15
CASSLGTGVNQPQHF
>TRBJ1-2|TRBV2|.|.|14
CASSEARQTYGYTF
>TRBJ2-5|TRBV6-2/TRBV6-3|.|.|16
CASGRRGSDYQETQYF
>TRBJ1-1|TRBV7-2|.|.|15
CASSLISHSNTEAFF
>TRBJ2-7|TRBV6-5|TRBD1|few|15
CASSPTTGGGYEQYF
>TRBJ2-1|TRBV7-8|.|few|17
CASSLDGRRLANNEQFF
>TRBJ2-5|TRBV7-9|.|many|13
CASSFLSQETQYF
>TRBJ2-3|TRBV7-2|TRBD2|.|16
CASSPPSGGLQDTQYF
>TRBJ2-7|TRBV27|.|few|16
CASSLSAGQRSYEQYF
>TRBJ1-5|TRBV20-1|.|once|14
CSASSGYSNQPQHF
>TRBJ2-3|TRBV27|TRBD2|.|15
CASTLLAGGEDTQYF
>TRBJ2-5|TRBV24-1|.|few|14
CATSDFGSQETQYF
>TRBJ1-1|TRBV7-9|.|few|14
CASKGKRGNTEAFF
>TRBJ1-4|TRBV2|.|.|13
CASRAGLQEKLFF
>TRBJ2-6|TRBV4-3|.|.|17
CASSRTALGSGANVLTF
>TRBJ2-3|TRBV7-8|.|.|16
CASAENSAGGTDTQYF
>TRBJ2-1|TRBV4-1|.|few|15
CASSQAGVSYNEQFF
>TRBJ2-3|TRBV7-6|TRBD2|.|18
CASSSGTSGAYSTDTQYF
>TRBJ2-7|TRBV28|TRBD2|.|14
CASSRSGSSYEQYF